The clone carrying this T cell receptor (beta chain) was counted between two and nine times. Its antigen is currently unknown. V was trimmed by 3 bases and J by 2 bases, leaving 11 bases between them. The CDR3 has 13 residues. The germline CDR1 and CDR2 sequences are SQVTM and ANQGSEA. This record belongs to a study of T-cell memory formation after mild COVID-19. Findings and limits, study-wide: Researchers found some responding clones in pre-infection memory, a sign that cross-reactive memory joined. A second wave expanding day 15 to 37 was CD4+-biased; contracting clones were balanced. Contracting CD4+ clones sat mainly in CM and EM; CD8+ in EMRA.

It was 5'RACE with constant-segment primers that produced the TCR alpha and TCR beta cDNA libraries, which carried sample barcodes and UMIs. TCRdb analysed the 5' RACE reads with MiXCR anew, one entry per CDR3 protein. The sample holds a few hundred thousand distinct CDR3 sequences; over 13% are singletons and the top ten take around 22%. The sequencing input was PBMCs or a T cell subset sorted from them (not recorded which). V and J are TRBV29-1 and TRBJ2-7; D tentatively fits TRBD1 or TRBD2 (5 bases each). This TCR came from a young man who had mild COVID-19 (a few samples of this study predate the infection). Cell type and time point are not known. Here the CDR3 DNA reads TGCAGCGTTGAGGGGGACGTTACCTACGAGCAGTACTTC. Translated, it gives CSVEGDVTYEQYF.